One sample yielded the 9 T cell receptor beta chains listed below, sequenced in a study of T cell repertoires in cytomegalovirus infection. TCRdb re-called the reads with MiXCR, one entry per CDR3 protein. The sample carries over 50,000 distinct CDR3 sequences, roughly a fifth recorded once. No antigens are known for them. The sequencing used CD8+ T cells from cultured PBMCs, collected from culture after CMV antigen stimulation. These receptor sequences come from a human donor in good health (CMV status not recorded). Some clones in this sample may be carry-over from other donors' samples.

The chain links TRBV11-1 to TRBJ1-2; TRBD1 is a possible D gene (6 bases). With 2 bases removed from V and 3 bases from J, the gap between germline ends came to 22 bases. The CDR3 is 18 residues long. In germline, CDR1 is SGHAT, CDR2 FQDESV (reference sequence). The CDR3 here is CASSLPKTGHRKDYGYTF. The CDR3 coding sequence is TGTGCCAGCAGCTTACCTAAGACGGGACACCGAAAGGACTATGGCTACACCTTC.

The chain links TRBV7-9 to TRBJ2-2, with D tentatively TRBD1 (6 bases). The CDR3 extends over 15 amino acids. The germline CDR1 and CDR2 sequences are SEHNR and FQNEAQ (reference sequence). The V end was cut by 5 bases, the J end by 3 bases, with 13 bases between. The CDR3 protein is CASSPQGMYTGELFF. The CDR3 nucleotides read TGTGCCAGCAGCCCTCAGGGGATGTACACCGGGGAGCTGTTTTTT.

The gene calls are TRBV10-3 and TRBJ1-1; D unclear. CDR3 size: 13 residues. Trimming took off 2 bases at V and 2 bases at J, with 6 bases between the two ends. The germline CDR1 and CDR2 sequences are ENHRY and SYGVKD. CDR3 protein: CAISETVNTEAFF. CDR3 nucleotides: TGTGCCATCAGTGAGACAGTTAACACTGAAGCTTTCTTT.

This clonotype was counted a few times. The chain couples TRBV6-2 or TRBV6-3 to TRBJ1-3, with D perhaps TRBD1 (6 bases). V was shortened by 7 bases and J by 0 bases, with 19 bases between the two germline ends. This CDR3 comprises 17 residues. The germline V gene has CDR1 MNHEY and CDR2 SVGEGT. The CDR3 loop reads CASTWTVGGSSGNTIYF. The CDR3 DNA reads TGTGCCAGCACCTGGACAGTTGGGGGAAGCTCTGGAAACACCATATATTTT.

The chain carries TRBV2 and TRBJ2-3; 8 bases are a match to TRBD2. Germline V lookup: CDR1 SNHLY, CDR2 FYNNEI. The CDR3 contains 15 residues. V lost 5 bases, J lost 5 bases, and 9 bases stayed unmatched. The CDR3 DNA is TGTGCCAGCAGTAATCGGGGACTAGGAGAAGATACGCAGTATTTT. This encodes CASSNRGLGEDTQYF.

This clonotype has a handful of counts. V usage is TRBV7-2 and J usage is TRBJ2-3; 8 bases line up with TRBD2. Germline V lookup: CDR1 SGHTA, CDR2 FQGNSA. This CDR3 is 15 amino acids long. V lost 2 bases to trimming and J lost 3 bases; unmatched junction nucleotides: 4. This CDR3 is CASSLTGGRTDTQYF. CDR3 DNA sequence: TGTGCCAGCAGCTTAACGGGGGGGCGAACAGATACGCAGTATTTT.

This chain joins TRBV24-1 and TRBJ1-5; 7 bases are a match to TRBD1. The J segment lost 11 bases and the V segment lost 0 bases, leaving 15 bases of the junction unmatched. This CDR3 has 17 amino acids. Germline CDR1 reads KGHDR; CDR2 reads SFDVKD. The CDR3 region has the DNA TGTGCCACCAGTGATTTGCGGGGGACAGCCCCACCGGTGTCCCAGCATTTT. Its translation is CATSDLRGTAPPVSQHF.

The V gene is TRBV7-6, the J gene TRBJ2-7; D is possibly TRBD2 (6 bases). The germline V gene has CDR1 SGHVS and CDR2 FNYEAQ. This CDR3 comprises 14 residues. Trimming stripped 5 bases from V and 4 bases from J, with 15 bases between. CDR3 amino acids: CASSLREGLYEQYF. CDR3 DNA: TGTGCCAGCAGCCTTCGTGAGGGACTTTACGAGCAGTACTTC.

This clonotype was counted between two and nine times. This chain links TRBV19 with TRBJ1-5; D uncertain. Germline V lookup: CDR1 LNHDA, CDR2 SQIVND (reference sequence). The CDR3 is 17 residues long. V lost 3 bases and J lost 0, with 15 bases in between. The CDR3 nucleotides read TGTGCCAGTAGTATTCAAGGCCAGATCTATAGCAATCAGCCCCAGCATTTT. It yields the protein CASSIQGQIYSNQPQHF.